This T cell receptor beta chain came from a study of PD-L1 blockade in urothelial cancer. Study summary: Patients had undergone 0 to 3 prior chemotherapy regimens. Analyses used blood from 3 weeks (second dose) and 6 weeks after treatment start.

The CDR3 has 15 amino acids. The V gene's germline CDR1 is MNHNS and CDR2 SASEGT. Trimming took off 7 bases at V and 1 base at J, with 13 bases between the two ends. Overall study findings and caveats: Patients who had durable benefit saw their tumor-associated blood clones expand more at 3 weeks.

Time point noted: peripheral blood 6 weeks after treatment start. This clone was seen a single time. Antigen unknown. Produced via immunoSEQ multiplex PCR; TCRdb's table is partial and in-frame only. Among 41,000 or so clones listed, around 84% were seen once. The sample consisted of PBMCs, taken around atezolizumab (anti-PD-L1) treatment. This sequence joins TRBV6-1 and TRBJ2-2; a possible D gene is TRBD2 (6 bases). This sequence originates from a man aged 65 to 85 with urothelial cancer. The CDR3 DNA reads TGTGCCAGCACGGAGGGGCGGAGGAACACCGGGGAGCTGTTTTTT. Amino acids: CASTEGRRNTGELFF.